This T cell receptor (beta chain) was sequenced for a study of T cell changes during pregnancy in multiple sclerosis. Trimming took 1 base from V and 0 from J, leaving 25 bases between them. CDR1 is LNHDA, CDR2 SQIVND, per germline (reference sequence). The CDR3 runs 21 residues. In this sample, this clone turned up once. The method was immunoSEQ multiplex PCR; TCRdb's version includes in-frame clones alone and lacks a portion of them. The sample yields fewer than 55,000 clones, more than 85% seen once. The chain combines TRBV19 with TRBJ1-5; D gene unclear. The sequenced sample was peripheral blood, obtained after pregnancy. The receptor comes from a female donor with multiple sclerosis, enrolled in a pregnancy study. CDR3 bases: TGTGCCAGTAGTATAGGCGGAGGCGTCTTCGGATCCGACAATAGCAATCAGCCCCAGCATTTT. It translates to CASSIGGGVFGSDNSNQPQHF. Drawing the rest from reference TRBV19 and TRBJ1-5, the complete variable domain is DGGITQSPKYLFRKEGQNVTLSCEQNLNHDAMYWYRQDPGQGLRLIYYSQIVNDFQKGDIAEGYSVSREKKESFPLTVTSAQKNPTAFYLCASSIGGGVFGSDNSNQPQHFGDGTRLSIL.